A single sample is the source of the 16 T cell receptor beta chains below, sequenced in a study of blood T cell repertoires in COVID-19. Assay used: immunoSEQ multiplex PCR; TCRdb lists only in-frame clones, some missing. The sample yields tens of thousands of clones, about 86% seen once. Material: peripheral blood. Every receptor here comes from a man in his 70s with acute or convalescent COVID-19.

The rearrangement joins TRBV18 to TRBJ1-2; perhaps TRBD1 as D (5 bases). Deletions cut 0 bases from V and 3 bases from J, with 11 bases between. The CDR3 length is 15 residues. Looked up from germline, CDR1 is KGHSH and CDR2 is LQKENI. The DNA for the CDR3 is TGTGCCAGCTCACCACCGAGCAAAGGGGACTATGGCTACACCTTC. Translation: CASSPPSKGDYGYTF. Full variable domain (remainder filled in from reference TRBV18 and TRBJ1-2): NAGVMQNPRHLVRRRGQEARLRCSPMKGHSHVYWYRQLPEEGLKFMVYLQKENIIDESGMPKERFSAEFPKEGPSILRIQQVVRGDSAAYFCASSPPSKGDYGYTFGSGTRLTVV.

The count of this clone is one. The chain has TRBV11-2 and TRBJ2-5; TRBD1 matches at 11 bases. Germline V CDR1 and CDR2: SGHAT, FQNNGV. V shed 5 bases and J 4 bases; nucleotides not matched to a gene: 6. The CDR3 is made up of 15 amino acids. CDR3 sequence: CASSPPGTGGETQYF. The CDR3 DNA sequence: TGTGCCAGCAGCCCCCCCGGGACAGGGGGAGAGACCCAGTACTTC.

The J gene is TRBJ2-7, the V gene TRBV14, with 14 bases matching TRBD2. The CDR3 extends over 17 amino acids. Per germline, CDR1 SGHDN and CDR2 FVKESK. After removal of 4 bases from V and 5 bases from J, the junction contained 10 bases not matched to a gene. Written as DNA, the CDR3 is TGTGCCAGCAGCCCGGGACTAGCGGGAGACTTATTGCACGAGCAGTACTTC. This gives the protein CASSPGLAGDLLHEQYF.

The chain couples TRBV6-2 or TRBV6-3 to TRBJ2-1; D is unclear. V was shortened by 2 bases and J by 5 bases, with 13 bases between the two germline ends. The CDR3 covers 15 residues. CDR1 is MNHEY, CDR2 SVGEGT, per germline. The CDR3 loop reads CASSYGGAGNNEQFF. The CDR3 DNA reads TGTGCCAGCAGTTACGGCGGAGCTGGAAACAATGAGCAGTTCTTC.

This clone was counted once. The rearrangement links TRBV5-1 to TRBJ1-2; 8 nucleotides match TRBD1. CDR1 SGHRS and CDR2 YFSETQ come from the germline V gene. Trimming at V came to 5 bases and at J to 3 bases, leaving 9 bases not matched to a gene. The CDR3 extends over 15 amino acids. CDR3 nucleotide sequence: TGCGCCAGCAGACTAAGGGACAGGTCTTACTATGGCTACACCTTC. Encoded protein: CASRLRDRSYYGYTF.

V and J are TRBV30 and TRBJ1-5; D gene ambiguous. Germline values: CDR1 GTSNPN, CDR2 SVGIG (reference sequence). The CDR3 is made up of 12 amino acids. The V end was cut by 6 bases, the J end by 9 bases, with 15 bases between. The CDR3 reads CACAGGPGPQHF. The CDR3 nucleotides are TGTGCCTGTGCTGGAGGCCCGGGGCCCCAGCATTTT.

The V gene is TRBV28, the J gene TRBJ1-2, with a tentative D call TRBD1 (5 bases). V shed 5 bases and J shed 5 bases, with 9 bases lying between them. Germline V gene lookup returns CDR1 MDHEN and CDR2 SYDVKM. The CDR3 is made up of 12 amino acids. In DNA form, the CDR3 reads TGTGCCAGCAGTCCACAGGTTTATGGCTACACCTTC. It specifies CASSPQVYGYTF.

V is TRBV19 and J is TRBJ1-1, with TRBD1 identical over 7 bases. V was clipped by 6 bases and J by 2 bases; unmatched bases: 6. CDR3 size: 14 residues. Germline assignment: CDR1 LNHDA and CDR2 SQIVND (reference sequence). The CDR3 region is CASSPRQGNTEAFF. DNA of the CDR3: TGTGCCAGTAGCCCAAGACAGGGCAACACTGAAGCTTTCTTT.

This clone was picked up one time. This chain connects TRBV24-1 to TRBJ2-1; TRBD2 matches at 13 bases. Trimming cost V 2 bases and J 0 bases; bases outside gene matches: 9. CDR1 KGHDR and CDR2 SFDVKD come from the germline V gene. The CDR3 contains 20 residues. CDR3 coding DNA: TGTGCCACCAGTGATTGGATAGGACTAGCGGGAGATGGCTCCTACAATGAGCAGTTCTTC. Encoded protein: CATSDWIGLAGDGSYNEQFF.

Ten or more counts support this clone. The chain carries TRBV18 and TRBJ1-2; TRBD1 matches 10 bases. Germline V gives CDR1 KGHSH, CDR2 LQKENI. J was trimmed by 2 bases and V by 4 bases; bases with no gene match: 4. This CDR3 is built from 15 residues. CDR3 nucleotide sequence: TGTGCCAGCTCACTCGGGACAGGGGACAACTATGGCTACACCTTC. Translating it yields CASSLGTGDNYGYTF.

This chain links TRBV11-1 with TRBJ2-3; D is perhaps TRBD2 (5 bases). V was shortened by 5 bases and J by 2 bases, with 17 bases between the two germline ends. The CDR3 totals 16 residues. CDR1 SGHAT and CDR2 FQDESV come from the germline V gene (reference sequence). As DNA, the CDR3 is TGTGCCAGCAGCCAGGCCCCGGGATACTACACAGATACGCAGTATTTT. Protein product: CASSQAPGYYTDTQYF.

This CDR3 is CASSLLRDRANEQYF. The CDR3 nucleotides are TGTGCCAGCAGCTTACTTCGCGACAGGGCCAACGAGCAGTACTTC. The chain couples TRBV7-9 to TRBJ2-7; TRBD1 matches at 7 bases. Germline assignment: CDR1 SEHNR and CDR2 FQNEAQ (reference sequence). V trimming: 2 bases; J trimming: 5 bases; junction bases outside the gene matches: 9. The CDR3 runs to 15 residues.

This clone was seen a few times. V and J are TRBV19 and TRBJ2-1; 9 bases line up with TRBD2. The junction had 4 bases not matched to a gene; V was cut back by 3 bases and J by 4 bases. This CDR3 spans 15 amino acids. Germline-derived CDR1 and CDR2 are LNHDA and SQIVND (reference sequence). The CDR3 bases are TGTGCCAGTAGTATGGCTAGCGGGGTTTACAATGAGCAGTTCTTC. It specifies CASSMASGVYNEQFF.

The J gene is TRBJ2-7, the V gene TRBV7-9; 8 bases fit TRBD1. The V segment lost 5 bases and the J segment 3 bases; nucleotides outside the gene matches: 3. Germline CDR1 and CDR2: SEHNR and FQNEAQ (reference sequence). The CDR3 length is 13 residues. The CDR3 DNA reads as TGTGCCAGCAGCCGAGACAGGGGCTACGAGCAGTACTTC. The encoded protein is CASSRDRGYEQYF.

This sequence joins TRBV10-3 and TRBJ1-4; the D gene is possibly TRBD1 (5 bases). Trimming shortened V by 3 bases and J by 4 bases, and 18 bases separated the two germline ends. This CDR3 has 17 residues. The germline gives CDR1 ENHRY, CDR2 SYGVKD. CDR3 sequence reads: CAISDPSRGRGNEKLFF. In nucleotides, the CDR3 is TGTGCCATCAGTGACCCAAGTCGAGGGAGGGGTAATGAAAAACTGTTTTTT.

The chain links TRBV10-2 to TRBJ2-5, with D perhaps TRBD2 (6 bases). The V gene's germline CDR1 is WSHSY and CDR2 SAAADI. CDR3 length: 12 amino acids. Trimming cost V 4 bases and J 7 bases, with 10 bases left between them. The CDR3 DNA is TGCGCCAGCAGTGTTCAGGAGGGGACCCAGTACTTC. As protein: CASSVQEGTQYF.